This T cell receptor beta chain derives from a study of CD8 T cells in ankylosing spondylitis. General study results and limits: Researchers report that disease-linked clones proved CD8+ and relatively rare in peripheral blood.

This CDR3 is 14 amino acids long. V lost 3 bases and J lost 10; bases outside the gene matches: 3. Germline values: CDR1 LNHDA, CDR2 SQIVND (reference sequence). This clonotype was recorded at least ten times. Antigen unknown. Making the TCR beta libraries involved quantitative 5'-RACE with molecular barcodes. TCRdb re-called the 5' RACE reads through MiXCR, storing one row per CDR3 protein. Of 80,000 to 100,000 distinct CDR3 sequences listed, about 8.5% are singletons. The source material was blood, either unsorted or a sorted T cell fraction (not recorded which). The chain employs TRBV19 and TRBJ2-1, with 13 bases lining up with TRBD2. The source of this sequence is a male donor with ankylosing spondylitis or in good health (not recorded which). CDR3: CASSIRTSGSEQFF. Here the CDR3 DNA reads TGTGCCAGTAGTATCCGGACTAGCGGGAGCGAGCAGTTCTTC.